This T cell receptor beta chain emerged from a study of monozygotic twins with inflammatory bowel disease. TCRdb reprocessed the 5' RACE reads and keeps a single row for each CDR3 protein, giving no DNA. The sample spans around 97,000 distinct CDR3 sequences; the ten largest clones claim about 2%. A note on this clonotype: No antigen is known for it.

General observations from the study: Among IBD patients, TCRbeta diversity (inverse Simpson) was lower than in healthy co-twins. Other individuals had fewer clonotypes in common with IBD patients than with healthy twins, especially with disease activity.

Unfractionated whole blood yielded total RNA, and T cells were not sorted. Material for sequencing was blood. This clonotype was obtained from a human donor with ulcerative colitis or Crohn's disease, or a healthy co-twin of an affected twin (not recorded which).

The CDR3 loop reads CASSLGPRRMEAFF. The gene calls are TRBV6-1 and TRBJ1-1; TCRdb proposes TRBD1, but this gene call is untestable without DNA. Germline assignment: CDR1 MNHNS and CDR2 SASEGT. There are 14 residues in the CDR3.